Reported below is one T cell receptor (beta chain). Study processing details: ImmunoSEQ output lacked quality scores and full-length reads, limiting matched filtering. Profiled with immunoSEQ multiplex PCR; TCRdb holds only in-frame clones, not every one. The DNA gave D and trimming, while V, J and clone size come from that table. Here the sample spans 1,500,000 or so clones, 98% to 99% being singletons. V was pared by 2 bases and J by 5 bases, with 23 bases between. Germline CDR1 KGHSH, CDR2 LQKENI. This CDR3 comprises 18 residues. The record originates from a study of shared clonotypes between healthy human individuals. The wider study: Per donor, three plates held CD4 naive cells, three held CD4 memory, two held CD8 naive and one held CD8 memory.

The material sequenced was naive CD4+ T cells sorted from blood. As for subset: CD45RA+ positively selected. This TCR was sampled from a man younger than 40 in good health. This rearrangement joins TRBV18 to TRBJ2-3, with D perhaps being TRBD1 or TRBD2 (5 bases each). CDR3 loop: CASSPEPGRGPTVDTQYF. CDR3 DNA sequence: TGTGCCAGCTCACCAGAACCGGGGCGAGGCCCAACGGTAGATACGCAGTATTTT. Full variable domain (outside the CDR3, taken from reference TRBV18 and TRBJ2-3): NAGVMQNPRHLVRRRGQEARLRCSPMKGHSHVYWYRQLPEEGLKFMVYLQKENIIDESGMPKERFSAEFPKEGPSILRIQQVVRGDSAAYFCASSPEPGRGPTVDTQYFGPGTRLTVL.